This TCR beta chain was sequenced during a study of blood T cell repertoires in COVID-19. Study background: From the United States, Italy and Spain came samples of acute and convalescent COVID-19. T cells, B-cell-depleted T cells, or PBMCs supplied cDNA or gDNA.

Profiled with immunoSEQ multiplex PCR; TCRdb holds only in-frame clones, not every one. The sample holds 300,000 to 450,000 clones; about 87% are singletons and the top ten take around 3%. V was cut by 1 base and J by 0 bases, with 9 bases left in between. The CDR3 is made up of 15 amino acids. CDR1 is SGHNT, CDR2 YYREEE, per germline (reference sequence). J is TRBJ2-3 and V is TRBV5-4; D unclear. The TCR was taken from a human donor in a cohort sampled during active COVID-19. The sample taken for sequencing was peripheral blood. CDR3 nucleotide sequence: TGTGCCAGCAGCTTGAGTGGCAGAAGCACAGATACGCAGTATTTT. Amino acid sequence: CASSLSGRSTDTQYF.